This TCR beta chain was profiled in a study of beta chain features in type 1 diabetes. Study-wide context: The number of sorted cells examined across all samples was some 100 million.

On this clone itself: The antigen remains undetermined. Other nucleotide sequences from this sample produce the same CDR3.

Investigators reverse transcribed all isolated RNA, so they sequenced expressed TCRB transcripts. The method was immunoSEQ multiplex PCR; TCRdb's version includes in-frame clones alone and lacks a portion of them. The data hold some 200,000 clones, with 15% to 20% observed a single time. Study results and limitations: Shorter TCRB CDR3s, moderately but significantly so, were found in Type 1 diabetes patients in all four CD4+ subsets.

The CDR3 is made up of 13 amino acids. Losses at the gene ends were 4 bases for V and 3 bases for J; bases not matched to a gene: 6. Germline CDR1 is SQVTM and CDR2 is ANQGSEA. The chain joins TRBV29-1 to TRBJ2-7, with 7 bases lining up with TRBD1. The sample comprised naive CD4+ T cells from blood. The sequence derives from a man aged 25 to 40 with type 1 diabetes. CDR3 sequence reads: CSVGTGELYEQYF. The DNA of the CDR3 is TGCAGCGTTGGAACAGGGGAACTCTACGAGCAGTACTTC.